Shown below are 23 T cell receptor beta chains from a single sample sequenced in a study of blood T cell repertoires in COVID-19. Method: immunoSEQ multiplex PCR; TCRdb's copy keeps in-frame clones and lacks some. The table records over 200,000 clones, about 90% of them present only once. Sequencing input: PBMCs or T cells enriched from blood (not recorded which). The receptors originated from a woman between 45 and 60 years old in a cohort exposed to, infected with or recovered from COVID-19 (not recorded which).

The chain recombines TRBV4-3 with TRBJ1-4, with 12 bases aligning to TRBD1. The trim removed 4 bases at V and 8 bases at J, leaving 8 bases unmatched. CDR3 length equals 16 residues. Germline V gives CDR1 LGHNA, CDR2 YSLEER. The DNA of the CDR3 is TGCGCCAGCAGCCTCGGATTAGGGACAGGGGGCGAAAAACTGTTTTTT. It yields the protein CASSLGLGTGGEKLFF.

V is TRBV11-2 and J is TRBJ1-1, with D perhaps matching TRBD1 (5 bases). The CDR3 is 16 residues long. Trimming pared 2 bases from V and 0 bases from J, leaving 13 bases between. Per the germline V gene, CDR1 is SGHAT and CDR2 is FQNNGV. The CDR3 region has the DNA TGTGCCAGCAGCTTACAGGGATCCATTATGAACACTGAAGCTTTCTTT. Residues: CASSLQGSIMNTEAFF.

This clone was detected only once. In DNA form, the CDR3 reads TGTGCCAGCTCACCAGCGACAGGGGGCGTTGGCTACACCTTC. As protein: CASSPATGGVGYTF. The J gene is TRBJ1-2, the V gene TRBV18; 10 bases fit TRBD1. The J segment lost 7 bases and the V segment lost 2 bases, leaving 4 bases of the junction unmatched. This CDR3 is built from 14 residues. CDR1 is KGHSH, CDR2 LQKENI, per germline.

This clone was found a few times. V and J are TRBV4-2 and TRBJ2-7, with 8 bases that match TRBD2. Germline V gene data show CDR1 as LGHNA and CDR2 as YNFKEQ. The J segment lost 6 bases and the V segment lost 2 bases, leaving 9 bases of the junction unmatched. The CDR3 covers 15 residues. The CDR3 loop is CASSQKGLASGEQYF. The CDR3, as DNA: TGTGCCAGCAGCCAAAAAGGACTAGCATCGGGCGAGCAGTACTTC.

The chain links TRBV12-3 or TRBV12-4 to TRBJ1-1, with unresolved D. The V and J ends lost 6 bases and 8 bases respectively, with 13 bases between them. The CDR3 loop spans 12 amino acids. CDR3 nucleotides: TGTGCCAGCAGCATGGTGGGCAGGGAAGCTTTCTTT. Protein: CASSMVGREAFF.

V is TRBV3-1 (or the pseudogene TRBV3-2) and J is TRBJ2-5; TRBD2 agrees at 13 bases. J lost 9 bases, V lost 4 bases, and 8 bases had no gene match. This CDR3 spans 15 amino acids. Germline V gene data show CDR1 as LGHDT and CDR2 as YNNKEL (reference sequence). The CDR3 DNA follows: TGTGCCAGCAGCCGGACTAGCGGGGGACTCCGGGCCCAGTACTTC. The encoded protein is CASSRTSGGLRAQYF.

This CDR3 reads CSVVWGGTEAFF. The CDR3 DNA reads TGCAGCGTTGTCTGGGGAGGCACTGAAGCTTTCTTT. The chain carries TRBV29-1 and TRBJ1-1, with D uncertain. V lost 4 bases to trimming and J lost 4 bases, with 10 bases between them. Germline loops: CDR1 SQVTM, CDR2 ANQGSEA. This CDR3 has 12 residues.

The V and J genes are TRBV7-3 and TRBJ2-1, with D perhaps TRBD1 (6 bases). Germline V lookup: CDR1 SGHTA, CDR2 FQGTGA. Trimming took 5 bases from V and 1 from J, leaving 9 bases between them. The CDR3 runs to 14 residues. The DNA for the CDR3 is TGTGCCAGCAGCCCCGGACAGTCCTACAATGAGCAGTTCTTC. Protein: CASSPGQSYNEQFF.

This chain joins TRBV9 and TRBJ1-6; D gene ambiguous. The V gene's germline CDR1 is SGDLS and CDR2 YYNGEE. V was trimmed by 0 bases and J by 3 bases, leaving 10 bases between them. This CDR3 region has 16 residues. The CDR3 loop reads CASSVAGSNYNSPLHF. The CDR3 bases are TGTGCCAGCAGCGTAGCAGGCAGTAACTATAATTCACCCCTCCACTTT.

The V call is TRBV19, the J call TRBJ1-2; D gene uncertain. Germline CDR1 LNHDA, CDR2 SQIVND (reference sequence). This CDR3 spans 13 amino acids. The V gene lost 4 bases and the J gene lost 0 bases, with 6 bases spanning the gap. The CDR3 DNA reads as TGTGCCAGTAGTAGTTCATCTAACTATGGCTACACCTTC. It yields the protein CASSSSSNYGYTF.

The table lists this clone with a few counts. The rearrangement uses TRBV3-1 (or the pseudogene TRBV3-2) and TRBJ2-5; D possibly corresponds to TRBD1 (5 bases). The germline V gene has CDR1 LGHDT and CDR2 YNNKEL (reference sequence). This CDR3 comprises 18 residues. V shed 4 bases and J shed 4 bases, with 25 bases lying between them. CDR3 in amino acids: CASSPTESGQYLSETQYF. The CDR3 bases are TGTGCCAGCAGCCCAACGGAGTCAGGGCAGTATCTGTCAGAGACCCAGTACTTC.

The chain couples TRBV10-3 to TRBJ2-5; 10 bases align to TRBD2. Losses at the gene ends were 11 bases for V and 3 bases for J; bases not matched to a gene: 6. This CDR3 comprises 13 residues. Germline CDR1 is ENHRY and CDR2 is SYGVKD. CDR3 DNA sequence: TGTGCCTCATCTAGCGGGGGTGAAGAGACCCAGTACTTC. Amino acid sequence: CASSSGGEETQYF.

This chain uses TRBV28 with TRBJ2-5, with TRBD2 matching 8 bases. Germline V CDR1 and CDR2: MDHEN, SYDVKM. The CDR3 runs to 15 residues. Losses at the gene ends were 3 bases for V and 0 bases for J; bases not matched to a gene: 3. The CDR3 loop reads CASSLGGGYQETQYF. DNA of the CDR3: TGTGCCAGCAGTTTGGGCGGGGGGTACCAAGAGACCCAGTACTTC.

This chain connects TRBV11-2 to TRBJ1-2; D perhaps matches TRBD1 (5 bases). CDR1 is SGHAT, CDR2 FQNNGV, per germline. CDR3 length: 14 residues. Trimming removed 4 bases at V and 8 bases at J, with 17 bases between. The chain's CDR3 is CASSSSTRGGGYTF. The CDR3 DNA reads TGTGCCAGCAGCTCTTCAACCCGCGGGGGGGGCTACACCTTC. Full variable domain (remainder filled in from reference TRBV11-2 and TRBJ1-2): EAGVAQSPRYKIIEKRQSVAFWCNPISGHATLYWYQQILGQGPKLLIQFQNNGVVDDSQLPKDRFSAERLKGVDSTLKIQPAKLEDSAVYLCASSSSTRGGGYTFGSGTRLTVV.

The CDR3 reads CASRAWATQYF. The CDR3 DNA reads TGTGCCAGCAGAGCATGGGCTACGCAGTATTTT. The chain employs TRBV6-4 and TRBJ2-3, with no clear D. Looked up from germline, CDR1 is MRHNA and CDR2 is SNTAGT. The CDR3 runs to 11 residues. Trimming pared 6 bases from V and 8 bases from J, leaving 9 bases between.

V is TRBV4-1 and J is TRBJ2-5; the match to TRBD2 covers 16 bases. V was clipped by 4 bases and J by 9 bases; unmatched bases: 5. Germline lookup yields CDR1 MGHRA and CDR2 YSYEKL. CDR3 length: 15 amino acids. Here the CDR3 reads CASSLAGTSGGAQYF. The DNA of the CDR3 is TGCGCCAGCAGCCTCGCCGGGACTAGCGGGGGGGCCCAGTACTTC.

This chain's CDR3 is CASSLGRRGSNTEAFF. The CDR3 coding sequence is TGTGCCAGCAGTCTCGGACGAAGGGGTTCGAACACTGAAGCTTTCTTT. V usage is TRBV28 and J usage is TRBJ1-1; D possibly corresponds to TRBD1 (5 bases). Trimming removed 5 bases at V and 1 base at J, with 17 bases between. Looked up from germline, CDR1 is MDHEN and CDR2 is SYDVKM. This CDR3 spans 16 amino acids.

The DNA of the CDR3 is TGTGCCAGCAGTTTATCCCAGCGGGGGGGTGCTTACCAAGAGACCCAGTACTTC. It translates to CASSLSQRGGAYQETQYF. This chain links TRBV27 with TRBJ2-5; 10 nucleotides agree with TRBD2. V lost 0 bases and J lost 0; bases outside the gene matches: 7. The CDR3 is made up of 18 amino acids. Germline CDR1 and CDR2: MNHEY and SMNVEV (reference sequence).

V gene TRBV19 combines with J gene TRBJ2-3, with D perhaps matching TRBD2 (5 bases). This CDR3 is built from 14 residues. V was cut by 5 bases and J by 3 bases, with 12 bases left in between. CDR1 LNHDA and CDR2 SQIVND come from the germline V gene (reference sequence). Written as DNA, the CDR3 is TGTGCCAGTAGTCGAGGGAGAAGGACAGATACGCAGTATTTT. Residues: CASSRGRRTDTQYF.

This chain links TRBV19 with TRBJ2-1; TRBD1 might be the D (5 bases). CDR3 length: 14 residues. Germline lookup yields CDR1 LNHDA and CDR2 SQIVND (reference sequence). Trimming pared 1 base from V and 5 bases from J, leaving 9 bases between. CDR3 nucleotides: TGTGCCAGTAGTATAGGACAGCTTAACAATGAGCAGTTCTTC. This codes for CASSIGQLNNEQFF.

The CDR3 nucleotides are TGTGCCAGCAGTCCACATGGGACAGGGGGCGGATTCAGCCGCTACACCTTC. Translation: CASSPHGTGGGFSRYTF. The genes are TRBV28 and TRBJ1-2; 12 bases fit TRBD1. V dropped 5 bases and J dropped 9; count of bases not matched to a gene: 16. This CDR3 is 17 amino acids long. Per germline, CDR1 MDHEN and CDR2 SYDVKM.

This rearrangement joins TRBV11-2 to TRBJ1-6, with a weak D call TRBD1 (5 bases). V gave up 0 bases and J gave up 10 bases, with 19 bases separating them. The CDR3 is 17 amino acids. The germline V gene has CDR1 SGHAT and CDR2 FQNNGV. In nucleotides, the CDR3 is TGTGCCAGCAGCTTAGATCCGGCAGGGTTACCCCGCTCACCCCTCCACTTT. Translating gives CASSLDPAGLPRSPLHF.

This clone was counted only a few times. The chain has TRBV5-4 and TRBJ1-1; the D gene is possibly TRBD1 (5 bases). The V gene lost 4 bases and the J gene lost 0 bases, with 7 bases spanning the gap. The CDR3 is 13 residues long. Germline assignment: CDR1 SGHNT and CDR2 YYREEE (reference sequence). The CDR3 protein is CASSPGMNTEAFF. CDR3 DNA: TGTGCCAGCAGCCCAGGGATGAACACTGAAGCTTTCTTT.